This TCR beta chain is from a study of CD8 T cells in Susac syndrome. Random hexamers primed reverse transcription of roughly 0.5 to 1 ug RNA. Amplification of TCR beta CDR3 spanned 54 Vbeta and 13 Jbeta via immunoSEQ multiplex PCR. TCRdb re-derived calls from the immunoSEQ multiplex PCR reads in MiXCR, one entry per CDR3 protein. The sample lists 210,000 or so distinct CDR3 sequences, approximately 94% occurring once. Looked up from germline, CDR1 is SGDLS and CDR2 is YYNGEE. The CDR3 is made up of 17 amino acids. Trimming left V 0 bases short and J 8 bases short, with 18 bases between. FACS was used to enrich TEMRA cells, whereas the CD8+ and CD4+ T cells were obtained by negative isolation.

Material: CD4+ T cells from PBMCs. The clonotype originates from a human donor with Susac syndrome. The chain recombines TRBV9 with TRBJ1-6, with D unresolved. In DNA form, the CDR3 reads TGTGCCAGCAGCGTAGGATCGGCACACGGAACCGATTCACCCCTCCACTTT. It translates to CASSVGSAHGTDSPLHF.